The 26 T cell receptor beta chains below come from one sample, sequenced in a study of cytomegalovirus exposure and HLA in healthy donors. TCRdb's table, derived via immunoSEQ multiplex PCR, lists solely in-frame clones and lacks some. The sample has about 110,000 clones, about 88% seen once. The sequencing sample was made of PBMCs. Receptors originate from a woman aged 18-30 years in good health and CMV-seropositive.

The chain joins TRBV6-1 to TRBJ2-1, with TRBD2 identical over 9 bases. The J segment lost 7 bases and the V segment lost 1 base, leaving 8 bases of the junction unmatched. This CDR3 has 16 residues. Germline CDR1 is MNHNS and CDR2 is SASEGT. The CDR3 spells CASSEGGGGVKNEQFF. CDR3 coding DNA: TGTGCCAGCAGTGAAGGTGGCGGGGGGGTTAAAAATGAGCAGTTCTTC.

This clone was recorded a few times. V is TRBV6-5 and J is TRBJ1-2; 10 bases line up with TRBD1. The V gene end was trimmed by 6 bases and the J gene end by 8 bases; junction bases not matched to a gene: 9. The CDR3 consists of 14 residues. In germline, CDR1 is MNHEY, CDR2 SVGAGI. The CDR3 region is CASRATGGAGGYTF. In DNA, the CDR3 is TGTGCCAGCAGGGCGACAGGGGGCGCGGGGGGCTACACCTTC.

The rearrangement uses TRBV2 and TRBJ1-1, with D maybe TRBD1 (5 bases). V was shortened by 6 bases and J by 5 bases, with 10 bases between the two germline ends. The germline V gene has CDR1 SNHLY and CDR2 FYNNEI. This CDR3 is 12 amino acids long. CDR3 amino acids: CASRDGGTEAFF. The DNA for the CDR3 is TGTGCCAGCAGGGACGGGGGTACTGAAGCTTTCTTT.

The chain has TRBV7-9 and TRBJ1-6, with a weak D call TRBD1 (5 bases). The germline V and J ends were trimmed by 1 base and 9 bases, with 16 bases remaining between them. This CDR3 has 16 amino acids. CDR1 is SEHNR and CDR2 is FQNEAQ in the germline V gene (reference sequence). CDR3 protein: CASSLGDGGLGSPLHF. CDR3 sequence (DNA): TGTGCCAGCAGCTTAGGGGACGGGGGGTTAGGTTCACCCCTCCACTTT.

This CDR3 reads CASSLPLAGENTGELFF. The CDR3 coding sequence is TGTGCCAGCAGCTTACCTTTGGCAGGGGAGAACACCGGGGAGCTGTTTTTT. This chain uses TRBV7-2 with TRBJ2-2, with a possible D match to TRBD1 (6 bases). This CDR3 comprises 17 residues. Germline V CDR1 and CDR2: SGHTA, FQGNSA. V was trimmed by 2 bases and J by 1 base, leaving 14 bases between them.

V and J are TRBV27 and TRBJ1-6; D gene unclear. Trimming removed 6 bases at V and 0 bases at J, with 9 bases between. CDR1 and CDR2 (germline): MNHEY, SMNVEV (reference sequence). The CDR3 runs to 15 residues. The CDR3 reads CASSDTSSYNSPLHF. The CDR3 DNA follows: TGTGCCAGCAGCGACACGAGCTCCTATAATTCACCCCTCCACTTT.

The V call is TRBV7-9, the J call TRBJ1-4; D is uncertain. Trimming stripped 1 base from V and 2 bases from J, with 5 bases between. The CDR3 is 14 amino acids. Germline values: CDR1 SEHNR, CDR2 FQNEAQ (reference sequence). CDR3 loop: CASSLDGTNEKLFF. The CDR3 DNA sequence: TGTGCCAGCAGCTTAGACGGGACTAATGAAAAACTGTTTTTT.

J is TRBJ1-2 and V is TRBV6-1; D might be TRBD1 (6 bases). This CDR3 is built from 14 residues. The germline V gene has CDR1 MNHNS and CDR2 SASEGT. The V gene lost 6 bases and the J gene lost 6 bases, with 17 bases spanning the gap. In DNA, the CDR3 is TGTGCCAGCAGGGACTGGACAGCCAGGAATGGCTACACCTTC. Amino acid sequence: CASRDWTARNGYTF.

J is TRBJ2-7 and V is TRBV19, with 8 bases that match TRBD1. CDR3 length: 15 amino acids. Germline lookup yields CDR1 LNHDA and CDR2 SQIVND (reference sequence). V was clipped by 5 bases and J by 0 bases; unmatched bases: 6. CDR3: CASSLAGTGSYEQYF. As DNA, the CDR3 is TGTGCCAGTAGTTTGGCCGGGACAGGCTCCTACGAGCAGTACTTC.

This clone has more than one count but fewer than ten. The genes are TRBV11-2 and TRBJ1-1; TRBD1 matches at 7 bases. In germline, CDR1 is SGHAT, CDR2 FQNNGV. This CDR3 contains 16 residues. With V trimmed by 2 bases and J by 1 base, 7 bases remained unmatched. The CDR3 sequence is CASSLWTGIGNTEAFF. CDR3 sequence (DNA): TGTGCCAGCAGCTTATGGACAGGCATAGGGAACACTGAAGCTTTCTTT.

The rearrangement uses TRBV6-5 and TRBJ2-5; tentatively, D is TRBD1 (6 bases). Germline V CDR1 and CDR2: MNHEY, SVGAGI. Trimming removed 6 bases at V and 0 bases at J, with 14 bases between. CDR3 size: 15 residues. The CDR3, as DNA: TGTGCCAGCAGGATTATAGGGGGATACCAAGAGACCCAGTACTTC. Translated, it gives CASRIIGGYQETQYF.

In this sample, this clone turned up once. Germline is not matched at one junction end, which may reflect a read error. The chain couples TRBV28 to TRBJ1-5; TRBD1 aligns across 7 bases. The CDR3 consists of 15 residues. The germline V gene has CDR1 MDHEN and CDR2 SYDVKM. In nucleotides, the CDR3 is TGTGCCAGCAGTTTAAGATGGGACAGCACTCAGCCCCAGCATTTT. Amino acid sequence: CASSLRWDSTQPQHF.

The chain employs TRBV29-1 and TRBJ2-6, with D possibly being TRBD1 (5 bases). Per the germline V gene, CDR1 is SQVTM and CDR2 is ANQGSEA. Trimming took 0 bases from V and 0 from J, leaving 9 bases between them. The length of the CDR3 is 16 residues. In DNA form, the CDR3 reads TGCAGCGTTGAAGATCGCAGGGCCTCTGGGGCCAACGTCCTGACTTTC. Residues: CSVEDRRASGANVLTF.

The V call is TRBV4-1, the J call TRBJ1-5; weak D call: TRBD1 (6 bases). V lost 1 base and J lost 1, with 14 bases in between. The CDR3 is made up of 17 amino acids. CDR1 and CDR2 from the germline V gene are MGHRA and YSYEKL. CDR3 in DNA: TGCGCCAGCAGCCAAGTGGGCTATGGGGGCAGCAATCAGCCCCAGCATTTT. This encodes CASSQVGYGGSNQPQHF.

In nucleotides, the CDR3 is TGTGCCAGCAGCCAGGACACGAACACTGAAGCTTTCTTT. Amino acid sequence: CASSQDTNTEAFF. This sequence joins TRBV5-4 and TRBJ1-1, with D possibly being TRBD1 (5 bases). Trimming cost V 4 bases and J 1 base, with 8 bases left between them. This CDR3 region has 13 residues. Germline lookup yields CDR1 SGHNT and CDR2 YYREEE (reference sequence).

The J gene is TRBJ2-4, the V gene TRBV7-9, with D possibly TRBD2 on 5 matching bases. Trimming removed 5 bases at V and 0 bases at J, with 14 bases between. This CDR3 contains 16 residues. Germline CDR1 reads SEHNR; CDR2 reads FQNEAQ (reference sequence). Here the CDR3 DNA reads TGTGCCAGCAGCCCTCATACCGGGGTAGCCAAAAACATTCAGTACTTC. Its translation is CASSPHTGVAKNIQYF.

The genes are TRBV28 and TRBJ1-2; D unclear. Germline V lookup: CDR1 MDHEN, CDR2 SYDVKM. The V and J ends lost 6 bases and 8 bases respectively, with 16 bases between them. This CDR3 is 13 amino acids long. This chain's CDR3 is CASSYLPGGGYTF. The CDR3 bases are TGTGCCAGCAGCTACCTTCCGGGAGGGGGCTACACCTTC.

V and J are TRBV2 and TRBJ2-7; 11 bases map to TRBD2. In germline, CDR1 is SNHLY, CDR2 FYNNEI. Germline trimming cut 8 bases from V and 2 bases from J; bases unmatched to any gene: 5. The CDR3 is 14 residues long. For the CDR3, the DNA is TGTGCCAGCGGTTTACTAGCGGGGGCCTACGAGCAGTACTTC. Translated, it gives CASGLLAGAYEQYF. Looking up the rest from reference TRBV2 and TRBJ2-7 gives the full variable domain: EPEVTQTPSHQVTQMGQEVILRCVPISNHLYFYWYRQILGQKVEFLVSFYNNEISEKSEIFDDQFSVERPDGSNFTLKIRSTKLEDSAMYFCASGLLAGAYEQYFGPGTRLTVT.

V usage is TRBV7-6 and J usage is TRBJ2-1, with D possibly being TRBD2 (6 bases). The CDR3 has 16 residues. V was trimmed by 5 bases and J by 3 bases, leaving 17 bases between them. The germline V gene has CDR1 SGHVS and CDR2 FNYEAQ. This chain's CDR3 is CASSHAGQGGYNEQFF. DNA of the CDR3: TGTGCCAGCAGCCACGCGGGGCAGGGAGGCTACAATGAGCAGTTCTTC.

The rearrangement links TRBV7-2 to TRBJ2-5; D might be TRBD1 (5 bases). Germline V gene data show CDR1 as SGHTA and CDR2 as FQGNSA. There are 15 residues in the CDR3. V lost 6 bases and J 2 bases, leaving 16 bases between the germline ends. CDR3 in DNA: TGTGCCAGCAGATATAGCCAGGGTGGTCAAGAGACCCAGTACTTC. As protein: CASRYSQGGQETQYF.

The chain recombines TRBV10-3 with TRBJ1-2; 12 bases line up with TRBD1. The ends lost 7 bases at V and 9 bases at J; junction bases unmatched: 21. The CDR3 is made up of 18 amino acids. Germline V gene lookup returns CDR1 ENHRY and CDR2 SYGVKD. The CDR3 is CAITEVETGTGGLSSYTF. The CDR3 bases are TGTGCCATCACCGAGGTCGAGACCGGGACAGGGGGCCTTTCGAGCTACACCTTC.

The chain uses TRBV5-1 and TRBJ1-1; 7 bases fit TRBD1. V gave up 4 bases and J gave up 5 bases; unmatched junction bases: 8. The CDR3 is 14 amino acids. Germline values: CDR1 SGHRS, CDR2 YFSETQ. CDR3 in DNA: TGCGCCAGCAGCGAGACAGGGTTCGATACTGAAGCTTTCTTT. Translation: CASSETGFDTEAFF. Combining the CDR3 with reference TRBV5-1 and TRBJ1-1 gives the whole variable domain KAGVTQTPRYLIKTRGQQVTLSCSPISGHRSVSWYQQTPGQGLQFLFEYFSETQRNKGNFPGRFSGRQFSNSRSEMNVSTLELGDSALYLCASSETGFDTEAFFGQGTRLTVV.

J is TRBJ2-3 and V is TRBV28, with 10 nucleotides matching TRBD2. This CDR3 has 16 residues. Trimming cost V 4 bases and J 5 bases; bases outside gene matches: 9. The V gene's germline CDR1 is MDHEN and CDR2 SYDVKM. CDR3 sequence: CASSSPAGGPVDTQYF. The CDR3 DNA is TGTGCCAGCAGTTCCCCAGCGGGGGGGCCGGTAGATACGCAGTATTTT.

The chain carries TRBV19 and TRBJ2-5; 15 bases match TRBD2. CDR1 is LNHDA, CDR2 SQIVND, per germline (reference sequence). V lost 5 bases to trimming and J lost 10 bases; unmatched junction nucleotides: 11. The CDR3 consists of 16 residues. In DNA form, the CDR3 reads TGTGCCAGTAGTCCGGGACTAGCGGGGGGTTCGCTGGACCAGTACTTC. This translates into CASSPGLAGGSLDQYF.

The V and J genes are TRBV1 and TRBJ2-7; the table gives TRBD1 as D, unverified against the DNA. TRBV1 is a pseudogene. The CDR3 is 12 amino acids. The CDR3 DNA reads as TGCACCAGCAGCCCCCTTGGGCAAAAACAGTACGTC. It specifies CTSSPLGQKQYV.

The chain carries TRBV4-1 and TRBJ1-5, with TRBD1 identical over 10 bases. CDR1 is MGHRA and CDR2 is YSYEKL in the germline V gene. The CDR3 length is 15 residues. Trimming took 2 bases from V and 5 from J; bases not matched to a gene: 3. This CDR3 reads CASSQPGTGDQPQHF. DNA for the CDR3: TGCGCCAGCAGCCAACCGGGGACAGGGGATCAGCCCCAGCATTTT.